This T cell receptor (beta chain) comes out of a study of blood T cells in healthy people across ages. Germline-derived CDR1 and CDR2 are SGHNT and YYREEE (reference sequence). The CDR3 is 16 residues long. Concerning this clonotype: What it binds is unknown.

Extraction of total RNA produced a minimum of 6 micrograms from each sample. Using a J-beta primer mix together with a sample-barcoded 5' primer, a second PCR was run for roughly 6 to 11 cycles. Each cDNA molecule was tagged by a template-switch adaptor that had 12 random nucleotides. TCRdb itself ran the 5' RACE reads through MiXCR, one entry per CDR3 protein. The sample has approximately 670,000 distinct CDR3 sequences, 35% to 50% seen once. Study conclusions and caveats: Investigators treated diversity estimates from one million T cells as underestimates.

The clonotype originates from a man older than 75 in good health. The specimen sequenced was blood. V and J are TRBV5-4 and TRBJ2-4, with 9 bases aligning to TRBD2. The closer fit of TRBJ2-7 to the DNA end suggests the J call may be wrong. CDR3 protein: CASTPDLAGNTYEQYF. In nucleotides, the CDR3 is TGTGCCAGCACCCCCGATCTAGCGGGGAATACCTACGAGCAGTACTTC.